This T cell receptor beta chain originates from a study of a mutant IDH1 vaccine in newly diagnosed glioma. Study-wide points: Vaccine-induced immune responses occurred in more than 80% of patients.

The protocol was immunoSEQ multiplex PCR, while the TCRdb copy is restricted to in-frame clones and leaves out a portion. The sample contains fewer than 30,000 clones, approximately 80% of which appear only once. In the case of this clone: Its specificity is unknown.

CDR1 is SGHVS and CDR2 is FNYEAQ in the germline V gene. The CDR3 is 16 amino acids. V was pared by 5 bases and J by 0 bases, with 3 bases of the junction left unmatched. Documented time point: week 23, last vaccination. Every vaccination contained 300 ug of the mutant IDH1 20-mer peptide and was paired with topical imiquimod. The sample consisted of PBMCs, taken from a glioma patient whose treatment included an IDH1 peptide vaccine. This receptor was identified in a young woman with glioma. The V and J genes are TRBV7-6 and TRBJ2-6; 8 bases are a match to TRBD2. Written as DNA, the CDR3 is TGTGCCAGCAGCCCTAGCGGGTTCTCTGGGGCCAACGTCCTGACTTTC. It yields the protein CASSPSGFSGANVLTF. Variable domain in full (rest from reference TRBV7-6 and TRBJ2-6): GAGVSQSPRYKVTKRGQDVALRCDPISGHVSLYWYRQALGQGPEFLTYFNYEAQQDKSGLPNDRFSAERPEGSISTLTIQRTEQRDSAMYRCASSPSGFSGANVLTFGAGSRLTVL.